This TCR beta chain was recovered during a study of beta chain features in type 1 diabetes (dated by TCRdb to 2016 to 2019). Regarding the complete study: Patients and healthy donors did not differ in mean age, gender distribution, total cell number or subset yield. Across all samples, approximately 100 million sorted cells were examined, and cell number per subset correlated strongly with RNA yield. The study compared the TCRB repertoires of sorted circulating CD4+ T cell subsets in recently diagnosed type 1 diabetes patients with those in matched healthy donors. Regulatory and stem cell-like memory subsets were obtained from only 8 patients and roughly 8 healthy donors, while naive and central memory subsets were obtained from all 28 donors. The study at large found these results: PCR may preferentially amplify shorter templates, but because patient and control samples were amplified and corrected together, any resulting skew would affect both groups equally. Because the HLA sub-analyses included only small numbers of individuals, any influence of HLA type on TCRB rearrangement was left unresolved. Sequencing cDNA rather than genomic DNA could over-represent highly expressing activated cells, although activation and CD3 levels did not differ between groups. At VDJ recombination sites, type 1 diabetes patients had fewer insertions and more deleted nucleotides, which implies abnormalities in thymic rearrangement. Naive, central memory and regulatory TCRB repertoires appeared more similar among patients than among healthy donors. Type 1 diabetes patients showed a moderate but significant shortening of TCRB CDR3 length in all four CD4+ subsets.

This clone showed up just a few times. Its target antigen remains unknown. Base qualities are missing; no much larger clone stands one base away. A single peripheral blood draw of 90 to 150 mL on average was collected from each donor into heparinised tubes. Naive, central memory, regulatory and stem cell-like memory CD4+ T cells were sorted on a BD FACSAria II using a panel including CD45RO, CCR7, CD25, CD127, CD95 and CD27. A purity above 95% was achieved for all sorted populations. PBMCs were isolated right away by Lymphoprep density gradient centrifugation and were stained directly, without culture. So that batch effects would be minimized, each experiment stained and sorted samples in pairs, pairing one healthy donor with one patient. The entire amount of isolated RNA was reverse transcribed using the High Capacity cDNA Reverse Transcription Kit, so the sequenced TCRB transcripts were expressed ones. Deep immunoSEQ sequencing was performed on naive, central memory and regulatory T cell samples, with an average of around 3.4 million total reads per sample. Sorted cells were lysed in RLT buffer, and RNA was extracted using DNase-treated RNeasy Micro or Mini kits according to cell number. Each cell subset was processed separately to prevent cross-contamination, with patient and healthy donor samples processed together. The immunoSEQ multiplex PCR was used to amplify TCRB sequences from cDNA, yielding 87-bp fragments that span the CDR3 region. Sequencing of the amplicons was performed on the Illumina HiSeq platform. The authors' pipeline ran thus. PCR bias was computationally corrected using synthetic template baselines, reads within Hamming distance 2 were collapsed, and singletons that could not be merged were discarded. Reads were aligned to IMGT to assign V, D and J genes, CDR3 length, and insertions or deletions at six rearrangement sites. Within each subset, clonotype counts were normalized to sorted cell number, after which true diversity and Gini coefficients were computed with the tcR R package. The overlap coefficient, calculated on TCRB nucleotide sequences, was used to quantify repertoire sharing. As a proxy for the pre-selection repertoire, out-of-frame TCRB sequences from naive cells were analyzed. TCRdb re-hosts the immuneACCESS table, in-frame sequences only. Its copies lack some clones; in the studies checked, an unresolved V gene accounts for under half of them, and the cause for the rest is not known. V and J calls and clone size come straight from that table; D and trimming were deduced from the DNA. The sample has about 650,000 clones on record, under 15% of them singletons. More than 0.1% of the sample lies in the top ten.

The sequenced material came from naive CD4+ T cells from blood. The cell subset or site label on this specimen signifies: true naive CD4+ T cells. The clonotype was recovered from a man aged 25-45 years with type 1 diabetes.

The nucleotide sequence is given as TGCGCCAGCAGCTTGGCGGGACTCGGCTATGGCTACACCTTC. It translates to CASSLAGLGYGYTF. This chain is built from TRBV5-1 and TRBJ1-2; the D gene is possibly TRBD1, with 5 bases matching. From its cysteine to its phenylalanine, the CDR3 spans 14 amino acids. Only the CDR3 DNA stays, 42 bases, in frame from base 1. V is pared back by 0 bases and J by 4 bases, with 10 bases lying between the germline termini. Via the germline V gene, CDR1 is SGHRS and CDR2 YFSETQ.